This T cell receptor beta chain was observed in a study of T-cell reconstitution after alpha-beta-depleted transplantation in children. During its preparation, the TCRbeta library received unique molecular identifiers. TCRdb itself ran the PCR reads through MiXCR, one entry per CDR3 protein. In the table there are 350,000 to 450,000 distinct CDR3 sequences, about an eighth of which are singletons. The CDR3 length is 12 residues. The germline V and J ends were trimmed by 2 bases and 6 bases, with 7 bases remaining between them. Germline V CDR1 and CDR2: SGHRS, YFSETQ. The chain is built from TRBV5-1 and TRBJ2-3; D gene ambiguous. Sample: PBMCs, taken from the stem cell graft. The sequence was collected from a human donor who donated a stem cell graft to a child with Fanconi anemia. CDR3 in DNA: TGCGCCAGCAGCTTAAACCAGGATACGCAGTATTTT. This sequence encodes CASSLNQDTQYF. The complete variable domain, with remaining parts taken from reference TRBV5-1 and TRBJ2-3, reads KAGVTQTPRYLIKTRGQQVTLSCSPISGHRSVSWYQQTPGQGLQFLFEYFSETQRNKGNFPGRFSGRQFSNSRSEMNVSTLELGDSALYLCASSLNQDTQYFGPGTRLTVL.